The T cell receptor (beta chain) under discussion was sequenced for a study of T cell changes during pregnancy in multiple sclerosis. The CDR3 totals 15 residues. Germline loops: CDR1 SGHTA, CDR2 FQGNSA. V gave up 1 base and J gave up 10 bases; unmatched junction bases: 7. TCRdb keeps only in-frame clones here, not all; method: immunoSEQ multiplex PCR. The sample yields approximately 100,000 clones, around 93% seen once. The input for sequencing was peripheral blood, taken before pregnancy. The chain couples TRBV7-2 to TRBJ2-1; 10 bases are shared with TRBD2. The TCR sequence derives from a female donor with multiple sclerosis, enrolled in a pregnancy study. CDR3 in amino acids: CASSLDLAGVGEQFF. In DNA form, the CDR3 reads TGTGCCAGCAGCTTAGATCTAGCGGGAGTGGGCGAGCAGTTCTTC.